A selection of T cell receptor beta chains follows, all from one sample in a study of blood T cell repertoires in COVID-19. TCRdb's table, derived via immunoSEQ multiplex PCR, lists solely in-frame clones and lacks some. This table has fewer than 350,000 clones, roughly 87% appearing once. The sequencing sample was made of peripheral blood. The receptors stem from a man younger than 40 with COVID-19, enrolled during active disease. The CDR3 runs from the conserved cysteine through the conserved F or W. D genes are given only for firm matches. The size field is filled for only some rows; it gives once, few, many or a size class.

- | TRBJ2-7 | TRBV3-1/TRBV3-2 | TRBD2 | CASSQRVVAGAHEQYF | TGTGCCAGCAGCCAAAGGGTCGTAGCGGGAGCCCACGAGCAGTACTTC
- | TRBJ1-3 | TRBV6-5 | - | CASRADSGNTIYF | TGTGCCAGCAGGGCCGATTCTGGAAACACCATATATTTT
- | TRBJ2-2 | TRBV3-1/TRBV3-2 | - | CASSQAVHPTGELFF | TGTGCCAGCAGCCAAGCGGTGCATCCTACCGGGGAGCTGTTTTTT
- | TRBJ2-5 | TRBV27 | TRBD1 | CASSSGQVETQYF | TGTGCCAGCAGTTCTGGACAGGTCGAGACCCAGTACTTC
once | TRBJ1-2 | TRBV5-1 | - | CASSLDSSFYGYTF | TGCGCCAGCAGCTTGGACAGCTCATTCTATGGCTACACCTTC
- | TRBJ1-2 | TRBV11-3 | - | CASSFAGARGYTF | TGTGCCAGCAGCTTTGCGGGGGCGCGAGGCTACACCTTC
- | TRBJ2-5 | TRBV24-1 | TRBD2 | CATLDRVLAGGPKTQYF | TGTGCCACCCTGGACAGGGTACTAGCGGGGGGGCCGAAGACCCAGTACTTC
- | TRBJ2-7 | TRBV6-2/TRBV6-3 | - | CASSWKETYEQYF | TGTGCCAGCAGTTGGAAGGAGACCTACGAGCAGTACTTC
- | TRBJ1-5 | TRBV7-8 | TRBD1 | CASSPEGTGDQPQHF | TGTGCCAGCAGCCCAGAGGGGACAGGGGATCAGCCCCAGCATTTT
- | TRBJ1-1 | TRBV3-1/TRBV3-2 | - | CASSQWQMNTEAFF | TGTGCCAGCAGCCAATGGCAGATGAACACTGAAGCTTTCTTT
- | TRBJ2-1 | TRBV6-5 | - | CASTNQGPNNEQFF | TGTGCCAGCACAAATCAGGGGCCTAACAATGAGCAGTTCTTC
once | TRBJ1-5 | TRBV7-8 | TRBD1 | CASSSQGTGENQPQHF | TGTGCCAGCAGCTCCCAGGGGACAGGGGAAAATCAGCCCCAGCATTTT
- | TRBJ1-1 | TRBV2 | - | CASIKQGNTEAFF | TGTGCCAGTATAAAGCAGGGTAACACTGAAGCTTTCTTT
- | TRBJ2-3 | TRBV4-2 | - | CASSQDQARTQYF | TGTGCCAGCAGCCAAGATCAGGCACGTACGCAGTATTTT
- | TRBJ2-7 | TRBV7-2 | TRBD2 | CASSSSGSYEQYF | TGTGCCAGCAGCTCGAGCGGGAGCTACGAGCAGTACTTC
- | TRBJ2-1 | TRBV27 | TRBD2 | CASGLLAGGQNEQFF | TGTGCCAGCGGACTACTAGCGGGAGGTCAAAATGAGCAGTTCTTC
- | TRBJ1-3 | TRBV28 | - | CASSTLGLYSGNTIYF | TGTGCCAGCAGTACCTTGGGACTATACTCTGGAAACACCATATATTTT
- | TRBJ2-7 | TRBV6-2/TRBV6-3 | TRBD1 | CASSLQGNPYEQYF | TGTGCCAGCAGTTTACAGGGGAACCCCTACGAGCAGTACTTC
- | TRBJ2-1 | TRBV6-6 | TRBD1 | CASSYRTGSGNEQFF | TGTGCCAGCAGTTACCGGACAGGGTCGGGGAATGAGCAGTTCTTC
- | TRBJ2-2 | TRBV24-1 | - | CATSDFDTGELFF | TGTGCCACCAGTGATTTCGACACCGGGGAGCTGTTTTTT
- | TRBJ1-1 | TRBV7-3 | TRBD1 | CASSPQGEGTEAFF | TGTGCCAGCAGCCCACAGGGGGAGGGGACTGAAGCTTTCTTT
once | TRBJ1-4 | TRBV5-6 | TRBD1 | CASSLWDRGNEKLFF | TGTGCCAGCAGCTTGTGGGACAGGGGGAATGAAAAACTGTTTTTT
- | TRBJ1-2 | TRBV5-6 | - | CASSRPGRPAF | TGTGCCAGCAGCCGTCCCGGCAGGCCGGCCTTC
- | TRBJ2-2 | TRBV5-1 | TRBD1 | CASSLMTGETGELFF | TGCGCCAGCAGCTTGATGACAGGGGAAACCGGGGAGCTGTTTTTT
- | TRBJ2-1 | TRBV3-1/TRBV3-2 | TRBD2 | CASSQAPGAGGLGYNEQFF | TGTGCCAGCAGCCAAGCCCCGGGGGCGGGGGGGCTCGGGTACAATGAGCAGTTCTTC
- | TRBJ1-1 | TRBV7-3 | TRBD1 | CASSLGGSNTEAFF | TGTGCCAGCAGCCTAGGGGGCTCCAACACTGAAGCTTTCTTT
- | TRBJ2-1 | TRBV19 | - | CASNPEESPYNEQFF | TGTGCCAGTAATCCCGAGGAGTCACCCTACAATGAGCAGTTCTTC
once | TRBJ2-1 | TRBV30 | TRBD1 | CAWEMGQYEFNEQFF | TGTGCCTGGGAGATGGGACAGTATGAGTTCAATGAGCAGTTCTTC
- | TRBJ2-1 | TRBV2 | - | CASSALGGGRNEQFF | TGTGCCAGCAGTGCCCTGGGGGGGGGCCGCAATGAGCAGTTCTTC
few | TRBJ2-7 | TRBV27 | TRBD2 | CASSLLAGVYEQYF | TGTGCCAGCAGTTTACTAGCGGGAGTCTACGAGCAGTACTTC
once | TRBJ2-5 | TRBV29-1 | TRBD1 | CSVPDRVAETQYF | TGCAGCGTACCCGACAGGGTGGCAGAGACCCAGTACTTC
- | TRBJ2-7 | TRBV30 | TRBD1 | CAWRYLQGNYEQYF | TGTGCCTGGAGGTATTTACAGGGGAATTACGAGCAGTACTTC
- | TRBJ2-3 | TRBV28 | - | CASSQGHREYEQYF | TGTGCCAGCAGTCAAGGACACAGGGAATATGAGCAGTATTTT
- | TRBJ2-2 | TRBV13 | - | CASSVPGVLITGELFF | TGTGCCAGCAGCGTCCCGGGGGTCCTTATCACCGGGGAGCTGTTTTTT
- | TRBJ1-1 | TRBV6-5 | - | CASSFGGKTEAFF | TGTGCCAGCAGTTTCGGGGGTAAAACTGAAGCTTTCTTT
- | TRBJ1-1 | TRBV5-1 | - | CASSFSGTNTEAFF | TGCGCCAGCAGCTTTAGCGGGACGAACACTGAAGCTTTCTTT
- | TRBJ2-1 | TRBV5-1 | TRBD2 | CASSLLERGPNEQFF | TGCGCCAGCAGCTTGTTGGAGCGGGGTCCCAATGAGCAGTTCTTC
- | TRBJ2-5 | TRBV7-2 | - | CASSFVGEARETQYF | TGTGCCAGCAGCTTTGTGGGGGAGGCCCGCGAGACCCAGTACTTC
- | TRBJ1-6 | TRBV4-1 | - | CASSQGAGYAGSPLHF | TGCGCCAGCAGCCAAGGGGCAGGGTATGCTGGTTCACCCCTCCACTTT
- | TRBJ2-7 | TRBV18 | TRBD1 | CASSQDRGRSYEQYF | TGTGCCAGCTCCCAGGACAGGGGGCGATCCTACGAGCAGTACTTC
- | TRBJ2-7 | TRBV5-5 | TRBD1 | CASSLHQGVTYEQYF | TGTGCCAGCAGCTTGCATCAGGGGGTAACCTACGAGCAGTACTTC
- | TRBJ2-2 | TRBV6-5 | - | CASVLSANTGELFF | TGTGCCAGCGTGTTGAGCGCGAACACCGGGGAGCTGTTTTTT
- | TRBJ1-5 | TRBV24-1 | TRBD1 | CATSRGRGVNQPQHF | TGTGCCACCAGTAGGGGGCGCGGGGTCAATCAGCCCCAGCATTTT
- | TRBJ1-1 | TRBV19 | - | CASSIGENTEAFF | TGTGCCAGTAGTATTGGAGAAAACACTGAAGCTTTCTTT
- | TRBJ2-5 | TRBV7-8 | - | CASTVTRIEETQYF | TGTGCCAGCACCGTGACAAGAATCGAAGAGACCCAGTACTTC
- | TRBJ2-7 | TRBV11-2 | TRBD1 | CASSLVPGGLNEQYF | TGTGCCAGCAGCTTAGTGCCAGGGGGTCTCAACGAGCAGTACTTC
- | TRBJ1-1 | TRBV6-5 | TRBD1 | CASRQGAQGRAFF | TGTGCCAGCAGACAGGGGGCGCAAGGTAGAGCTTTCTTT
- | TRBJ1-2 | TRBV5-6 | - | CASSLVTEEAGGYTF | TGTGCCAGCAGCTTGGTAACGGAAGAGGCGGGTGGCTACACCTTC